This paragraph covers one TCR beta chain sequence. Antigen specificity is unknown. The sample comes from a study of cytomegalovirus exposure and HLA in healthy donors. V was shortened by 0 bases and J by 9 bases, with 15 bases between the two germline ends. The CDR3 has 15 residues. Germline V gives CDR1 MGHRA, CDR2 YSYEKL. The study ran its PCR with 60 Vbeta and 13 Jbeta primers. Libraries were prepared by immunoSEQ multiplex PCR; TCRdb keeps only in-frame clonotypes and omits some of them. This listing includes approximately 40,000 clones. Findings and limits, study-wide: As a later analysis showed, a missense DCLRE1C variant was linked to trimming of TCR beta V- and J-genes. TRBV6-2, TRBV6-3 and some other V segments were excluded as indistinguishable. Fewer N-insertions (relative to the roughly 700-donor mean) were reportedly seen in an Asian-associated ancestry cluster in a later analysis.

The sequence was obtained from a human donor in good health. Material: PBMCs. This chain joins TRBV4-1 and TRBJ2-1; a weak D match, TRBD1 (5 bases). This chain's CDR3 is CASSQEIGPTGEQFF. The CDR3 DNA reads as TGCGCCAGCAGCCAAGAGATCGGCCCTACAGGTGAGCAGTTCTTC.